The TCR beta chain under discussion was sequenced for a study of identical twins. TCRdb re-called the 5' RACE reads with MiXCR, one entry per CDR3 protein. There are 1.5 million to 2 million distinct CDR3 sequences in the sample; 32% occur only once, and under 0.35% lies in the top ten. This clonotype was obtained from a newborn girl in good health. Sequences were obtained from cord blood.

CDR3 in DNA: TGTGCCAGCAGTTTAGAGGGGGCGTTCACAGATACGCAGTATTTT. It is translated as CASSLEGAFTDTQYF. The chain is built from TRBV27 and TRBJ2-3; 7 nucleotides match TRBD1. From germline, CDR1 is MNHEY and CDR2 SMNVEV (reference sequence). The CDR3 has 15 residues. Trimming at V came to 2 bases and at J to 2 bases, leaving 4 bases not matched to a gene.